This is a list of T cell receptor beta chains from one sample in a study of shared clonotypes between healthy human individuals. The repertoire was sequenced with immunoSEQ multiplex PCR; TCRdb's copy has only in-frame clones and lacks some. The sample includes approximately 1.4 million clones, 98% of them seen just once. Input material: naive CD4+ T cells sorted from blood. The receptors derive from a young man in good health. Each CDR3 is given with its conserved first and last residue. Each record gives: clone size, J gene, D gene, V gene, CDR3 DNA, CDR3 protein. D genes are given only for firm matches. A row's size may be missing; if present it is once, few, many or a size class.

clone_size: once; j_call: TRBJ2-2; d_call: NA; v_call: TRBV7-8; cdr3_nt: TGTGCCAGCAGCTTAGAAGGCGGCACCGGGGAGCTGTTTTTT; cdr3_aa: CASSLEGGTGELFF
clone_size: NA; j_call: TRBJ1-2; d_call: TRBD1; v_call: TRBV4-3; cdr3_nt: TGCGCCAGCAGCCAAGAGTCACCGGGACAGGGGAACTATGGCTACACCTTC; cdr3_aa: CASSQESPGQGNYGYTF
clone_size: NA; j_call: TRBJ1-3; d_call: NA; v_call: TRBV7-3; cdr3_nt: TGTGCCAGCAGTCAAAGCGGGGGACGCGGAAACACCATATATTTT; cdr3_aa: CASSQSGGRGNTIYF
clone_size: NA; j_call: TRBJ1-4; d_call: NA; v_call: TRBV5-4; cdr3_nt: TGTGCCAGCAGCTTGGGAGGGGGGGTTAGGGAAAAACTGTTTTTT; cdr3_aa: CASSLGGGVREKLFF
clone_size: NA; j_call: TRBJ2-5; d_call: TRBD1; v_call: TRBV11-2; cdr3_nt: TGTGCCAGCAGCATATACAGGGGGAGCCAAGAGACCCAGTACTTC; cdr3_aa: CASSIYRGSQETQYF
clone_size: NA; j_call: TRBJ2-7; d_call: NA; v_call: TRBV13; cdr3_nt: TGTGCCAGCAGCTCGGAGGGCCGCGAGCAGTACTTC; cdr3_aa: CASSSEGREQYF
clone_size: NA; j_call: TRBJ2-7; d_call: NA; v_call: TRBV20-1; cdr3_nt: TGCAGTGCGGTCCCTTCCTACGAGCAGTACTTC; cdr3_aa: CSAVPSYEQYF
clone_size: NA; j_call: TRBJ2-3; d_call: TRBD2; v_call: TRBV7-8; cdr3_nt: TGTGCCAGCAGCTTACGCCCGGGAGGGACCACAGATACGCAGTATTTT; cdr3_aa: CASSLRPGGTTDTQYF
clone_size: NA; j_call: TRBJ2-1; d_call: TRBD2; v_call: TRBV9; cdr3_nt: TGTGCCAGCAGCGTATCGGCTAGCGGGGACGGTGAGCAGTTCTTC; cdr3_aa: CASSVSASGDGEQFF
clone_size: NA; j_call: TRBJ2-7; d_call: TRBD2; v_call: TRBV4-2; cdr3_nt: TGTGCCAGCAGCCAAGCTGGAGCGGGAGTGGGCGAGCAGTACTTC; cdr3_aa: CASSQAGAGVGEQYF
clone_size: NA; j_call: TRBJ2-3; d_call: NA; v_call: TRBV29-1; cdr3_nt: TGCAGCGTTGATTACCCAGGGGTTAGTACGCAGTATTTT; cdr3_aa: CSVDYPGVSTQYF
clone_size: NA; j_call: TRBJ2-1; d_call: TRBD2; v_call: TRBV6-4; cdr3_nt: TGTGCCAGCAGTGACGGATGGGAGGGAAATGGTGAGCAGTTCTTC; cdr3_aa: CASSDGWEGNGEQFF
clone_size: NA; j_call: TRBJ2-1; d_call: NA; v_call: TRBV9; cdr3_nt: TGTGCCAGCAGCGTAGCGGGAGACTCCTACAATGAGCAGTTCTTC; cdr3_aa: CASSVAGDSYNEQFF
clone_size: NA; j_call: TRBJ2-1; d_call: TRBD2; v_call: TRBV10-3; cdr3_nt: TGTGCCATCGCCGTAGCGGGAGGGCCGTCTCAGTCAAATGAGCAGTTCTTC; cdr3_aa: CAIAVAGGPSQSNEQFF
clone_size: NA; j_call: TRBJ1-1; d_call: TRBD1; v_call: TRBV11-2; cdr3_nt: TGTGCCAGCAGCGATCCGGCCGGGCAGGGGGTGAAATCGAACACTGAAGCTTTCTTT; cdr3_aa: CASSDPAGQGVKSNTEAFF
clone_size: NA; j_call: TRBJ1-1; d_call: NA; v_call: TRBV19; cdr3_nt: TGTGCCAGTAGTTATTTGTTGGGGAAGTACGACACTGAAGCTTTCTTT; cdr3_aa: CASSYLLGKYDTEAFF
clone_size: NA; j_call: TRBJ2-7; d_call: NA; v_call: TRBV5-4; cdr3_nt: TGTGCCAGCAGCTTGTTCGGGAGCGAGCAGTACTTC; cdr3_aa: CASSLFGSEQYF
clone_size: NA; j_call: TRBJ2-5; d_call: NA; v_call: TRBV7-9; cdr3_nt: TGTGCCAGCAGCCCTCAGAAATACCAAGAGACCCAGTACTTC; cdr3_aa: CASSPQKYQETQYF
clone_size: NA; j_call: TRBJ1-1; d_call: NA; v_call: TRBV14; cdr3_nt: TGTGCCAGCAGCGGTGAGCGGAACACTGAAGCTTTCTTT; cdr3_aa: CASSGERNTEAFF
clone_size: NA; j_call: TRBJ2-7; d_call: TRBD1; v_call: TRBV28; cdr3_nt: TGTGCCAGCGTCGGACAGGGCTACGAGCAGTACTTC; cdr3_aa: CASVGQGYEQYF
clone_size: NA; j_call: TRBJ2-7; d_call: NA; v_call: TRBV7-3; cdr3_nt: TGTGCCAGCTGCCCGGGAGCGGGCTCCTACGAGCAGTACTTC; cdr3_aa: CASCPGAGSYEQYF
clone_size: NA; j_call: TRBJ1-5; d_call: NA; v_call: TRBV28; cdr3_nt: TGTGCCAGCAGTTTGCTTGGAGACCAGCCCCAGCATTTT; cdr3_aa: CASSLLGDQPQHF
clone_size: NA; j_call: TRBJ2-3; d_call: TRBD2; v_call: TRBV5-4; cdr3_nt: TGTGCCAGCAGCTCCGGACTAGCGGGAGCAGTAGATACGCAGTATTTT; cdr3_aa: CASSSGLAGAVDTQYF
clone_size: NA; j_call: TRBJ2-5; d_call: NA; v_call: TRBV7-2; cdr3_nt: TGTGCCAGCCGCACTAGAGAGACCCAGTACTTC; cdr3_aa: CASRTRETQYF
clone_size: NA; j_call: TRBJ2-7; d_call: NA; v_call: TRBV7-2; cdr3_nt: TGTGCCAGCAGCCTTAGCGGAAAAAGCTCCTACGAGCAGTACTTC; cdr3_aa: CASSLSGKSSYEQYF
clone_size: NA; j_call: TRBJ2-7; d_call: NA; v_call: TRBV5-5; cdr3_nt: TGTGCCAGCAGCCAGGAGGGCCTTAGGGACGAGCAGTACTTC; cdr3_aa: CASSQEGLRDEQYF
clone_size: NA; j_call: TRBJ1-1; d_call: NA; v_call: TRBV4-1; cdr3_nt: TGCGCCAGCAGCTCGACCTTGTCCAGGGTTGGGACTGAAGCTTTCTTT; cdr3_aa: CASSSTLSRVGTEAFF
clone_size: NA; j_call: TRBJ2-3; d_call: TRBD2; v_call: TRBV10-1; cdr3_nt: TGCGCCAGCAGCAATTCACTAGCGGACTCCGTGTATTTT; cdr3_aa: CASSNSLADSVYF
clone_size: NA; j_call: TRBJ1-2; d_call: TRBD1; v_call: TRBV28; cdr3_nt: TGTGCCAGCAGTGCTTGGACAGGGGGCGAGAGGGGCTACACCTTC; cdr3_aa: CASSAWTGGERGYTF
clone_size: few; j_call: TRBJ2-7; d_call: NA; v_call: TRBV10-3; cdr3_nt: TGTGCCATCGGCGCGTCGGGCTACGAGCAGTACTTC; cdr3_aa: CAIGASGYEQYF
clone_size: NA; j_call: TRBJ1-5; d_call: NA; v_call: TRBV19; cdr3_nt: TGTGCCAGTAGTAATATATTGTTTCAGCCCCAGCATTTT; cdr3_aa: CASSNILFQPQHF
clone_size: NA; j_call: TRBJ2-7; d_call: NA; v_call: TRBV6-5; cdr3_nt: TGTGCCAGCAGCCTCTCGGAATTAGGAGCGCAGTACTTC; cdr3_aa: CASSLSELGAQYF
clone_size: NA; j_call: TRBJ2-7; d_call: TRBD1; v_call: TRBV28; cdr3_nt: TGTGCCAGCAGGTCCGGGACAGCTCCCTACGAGCAGTACTTC; cdr3_aa: CASRSGTAPYEQYF
clone_size: NA; j_call: TRBJ2-7; d_call: NA; v_call: TRBV28; cdr3_nt: TGTGCCAGCAGTCTTGACAGCTACGAGCAGTACTTC; cdr3_aa: CASSLDSYEQYF
clone_size: NA; j_call: TRBJ2-2; d_call: NA; v_call: TRBV27; cdr3_nt: TGTGCCAGCAGTATCCTACAGGGAGGGGGCACCGGGGAGCTGTTTTTT; cdr3_aa: CASSILQGGGTGELFF
clone_size: NA; j_call: TRBJ2-3; d_call: TRBD2; v_call: TRBV19; cdr3_nt: TGTGCCAGTAGTATGTTCGGGACTAGCAAAGCAGATACGCAGTATTTT; cdr3_aa: CASSMFGTSKADTQYF
clone_size: once; j_call: TRBJ1-1; d_call: NA; v_call: TRBV10-1; cdr3_nt: TGCGCCAGCAGTGAGTCGTCGAGGTTGCAAGCTTTCTTT; cdr3_aa: CASSESSRLQAFF
clone_size: once; j_call: TRBJ1-5; d_call: NA; v_call: TRBV28; cdr3_nt: TGTGCCAGCGGGGCAGGGGCGCGCAATCAGCCCCAGCATTTT; cdr3_aa: CASGAGARNQPQHF
clone_size: NA; j_call: TRBJ2-1; d_call: NA; v_call: TRBV9; cdr3_nt: TGTGCCAGCAGCGTAGTGACGGGAGCTAAGAGTGAGCAGTTCTTC; cdr3_aa: CASSVVTGAKSEQFF
clone_size: NA; j_call: TRBJ1-1; d_call: TRBD1; v_call: TRBV19; cdr3_nt: TGTGCCAGTAGTCGACAGGGGAGCACTGAAGCTTTCTTT; cdr3_aa: CASSRQGSTEAFF
clone_size: NA; j_call: TRBJ2-5; d_call: NA; v_call: TRBV28; cdr3_nt: TGTGCCAGCAGTTTATCGGGACCCTGGGCTCAGTACTTC; cdr3_aa: CASSLSGPWAQYF
clone_size: NA; j_call: TRBJ2-1; d_call: TRBD1; v_call: TRBV5-4; cdr3_nt: TGTGCCAGCAGCCCCCGGACAGGATACCATGAGCAGTTCTTC; cdr3_aa: CASSPRTGYHEQFF
clone_size: NA; j_call: TRBJ2-4; d_call: TRBD1; v_call: TRBV5-1; cdr3_nt: TGCGCCAGCAGCCCAGGACAGGGTGACATTCAGTACTTC; cdr3_aa: CASSPGQGDIQYF
clone_size: NA; j_call: TRBJ2-7; d_call: TRBD1; v_call: TRBV6-5; cdr3_nt: TGTGCCAGCAGTCGACAGGGCTACTCCTACGAGCAGTACTTC; cdr3_aa: CASSRQGYSYEQYF
clone_size: NA; j_call: TRBJ2-2; d_call: NA; v_call: TRBV5-1; cdr3_nt: TGCGCCAGCAGCTTGAACAGGGCCTACACCGGGGAGCTGTTTTTT; cdr3_aa: CASSLNRAYTGELFF
clone_size: NA; j_call: TRBJ1-2; d_call: NA; v_call: TRBV15; cdr3_nt: TGTGCCACCAGCAGAGCGGCTTTCAGTGGGGCAGATGGCTACACCTTC; cdr3_aa: CATSRAAFSGADGYTF
clone_size: NA; j_call: TRBJ2-7; d_call: TRBD2; v_call: TRBV9; cdr3_nt: TGTGCCAGCAGCGTACTAGCGGGAGGCGACGAGCAGTACTTC; cdr3_aa: CASSVLAGGDEQYF
clone_size: NA; j_call: TRBJ2-1; d_call: NA; v_call: TRBV5-4; cdr3_nt: TGTGCCAGCAGCTCCGAGGGGGGAAGCTCCTACAATGAGCAGTTCTTC; cdr3_aa: CASSSEGGSSYNEQFF